This passage covers 31 T cell receptor beta chains from one sample sequenced in a study of cytomegalovirus exposure and HLA in healthy donors. 13 Jbeta primers and 60 Vbeta primers were used for the PCR. The assay was immunoSEQ multiplex PCR, and TCRdb's table has in-frame clones only and misses some. The sample gives 120,000 to 150,000 clones, about 74% of which show up once; 4.9% is in the top ten. The sample consisted of PBMCs. These TCRs come from a woman aged 50 to 60 in good health and CMV-seronegative.

The chain employs TRBV10-3 and TRBJ2-3; possible D gene TRBD1, 6 bases. The CDR3 contains 15 residues. V was shortened by 6 bases and J by 6 bases, with 19 bases between the two germline ends. The germline gives CDR1 ENHRY, CDR2 SYGVKD. The CDR3 nucleotides read TGTGCCATCAGGTGGGACATAAGGGAACCTGATACGCAGTATTTT. The encoded protein is CAIRWDIREPDTQYF.

This chain connects TRBV9 to TRBJ1-1; 8 nucleotides align to TRBD1. The CDR3 is 13 residues long. Germline V CDR1 and CDR2: SGDLS, YYNGEE. V trimming: 3 bases; J trimming: 3 bases; junction bases outside the gene matches: 1. CDR3 coding DNA: TGTGCCAGCAGCGCGACAGGGGACACTGAAGCTTTCTTT. Translating gives CASSATGDTEAFF. The complete variable domain, with remaining parts taken from reference TRBV9 and TRBJ1-1, reads DSGVTQTPKHLITATGQRVTLRCSPRSGDLSVYWYQQSLDQGLQFLIQYYNGEERAKGNILERFSAQQFPDLHSELNLSSLELGDSALYFCASSATGDTEAFFGQGTRLTVV.

The chain links TRBV6-1 to TRBJ1-1; tentatively, D is TRBD1 (6 bases). CDR1 is MNHNS, CDR2 SASEGT, per germline. This CDR3 has 13 amino acids. The V gene lost 3 bases and the J gene lost 8 bases, with 13 bases spanning the gap. The CDR3, as DNA: TGTGCCAGCAGTGAGGCGGACAGCTACGAAGCTTTCTTT. Its translation is CASSEADSYEAFF.

This clone was observed a few times. The genes are TRBV9 and TRBJ1-2, with TRBD1 matching over 9 bases. The CDR3 runs 14 residues. Germline CDR1 reads SGDLS; CDR2 reads YYNGEE. After removal of 0 bases from V and 8 bases from J, the junction contained 5 bases not matched to a gene. The CDR3 loop reads CASSVVGTGKGYTF. CDR3 DNA: TGTGCCAGCAGCGTAGTTGGGACAGGGAAGGGCTACACCTTC.

This clone was seen only once. The rearrangement uses TRBV12-5 and TRBJ1-2, with 8 nucleotides matching TRBD1. CDR3 length equals 17 residues. Losses at the gene ends were 0 bases for V and 6 bases for J; bases not matched to a gene: 12. Germline-derived CDR1 and CDR2 are LGHNT and FRNRAP. DNA for the CDR3: TGTGCTAGTGGTTTGGTACTGGTCCCAGGGGGCACGCATGGCTACACCTTC. Its protein product is CASGLVLVPGGTHGYTF.

The chain couples TRBV19 to TRBJ1-5, with 8 bases matching TRBD1. Germline values: CDR1 LNHDA, CDR2 SQIVND (reference sequence). CDR3 length: 14 residues. Unmatched junction bases numbered 6, after V lost 4 bases and J lost 7 bases. This CDR3 is CASSTGGYYQPQHF. The CDR3 DNA follows: TGTGCCAGTAGTACAGGGGGCTACTACCAGCCCCAGCATTTT.

The rearrangement uses TRBV9 and TRBJ1-1, with D unresolved. This CDR3 has 17 residues. Trimming stripped 0 bases from V and 1 base from J, with 16 bases between. Germline CDR1 is SGDLS and CDR2 is YYNGEE. In DNA, the CDR3 is TGTGCCAGCAGCGTAGAGGCGGGAGGGTCATCGAACACTGAAGCTTTCTTT. As protein: CASSVEAGGSSNTEAFF.

The gene calls are TRBV5-1 and TRBJ2-5; TRBD2 agrees at 8 bases. Germline V gene lookup returns CDR1 SGHRS and CDR2 YFSETQ. The CDR3 covers 14 residues. V shed 1 base, J shed 5 bases, and the junction held 4 bases outside the gene matches. The DNA for the CDR3 is TGCGCCAGCAGCTTGACGACTAGCGTGGAGACCCAGTACTTC. Translating it yields CASSLTTSVETQYF.

The chain links TRBV2 to TRBJ2-7; D may be TRBD2 (5 bases). V shed 9 bases and J shed 0 bases, with 15 bases lying between them. Germline CDR1 SNHLY, CDR2 FYNNEI. CDR3 size: 14 residues. DNA for the CDR3: TGTGCCAGTTGTTGGGGAGCGAGCTCCTACGAGCAGTACTTC. Its protein product is CASCWGASSYEQYF.

Regarding this clone: Additional DNA sequences in this sample encode the identical CDR3. In DNA, the CDR3 is TGTGCTAGTGGAAGGGACAGGGGTAATTCACCCCTCCACTTT. The encoded protein is CASGRDRGNSPLHF. This chain connects TRBV12-5 to TRBJ1-6; the match to TRBD1 covers 10 bases. Germline V lookup: CDR1 LGHNT, CDR2 FRNRAP. With V trimmed by 6 bases and J by 6 bases, 2 bases remained unmatched. This CDR3 comprises 14 residues.

This clone was found once. DNA of the CDR3: TGTGCCAGCAGTGAAAGAAACAGGGTGGGCGGAACCCTCCACTTT. Translating gives CASSERNRVGGTLHF. This chain connects TRBV6-1 to TRBJ1-6, with D perhaps TRBD1 (6 bases). With 2 bases removed from V and 14 bases from J, the gap between germline ends came to 19 bases. This CDR3 contains 15 residues. Germline values: CDR1 MNHNS, CDR2 SASEGT.

As concerns this clone: The sample has other DNA sequences that encode this CDR3 too. This chain uses TRBV5-4 with TRBJ2-7; TRBD1 aligns across 8 bases. The CDR3 covers 14 residues. J was trimmed by 1 base and V by 5 bases; bases with no gene match: 5. Germline V gives CDR1 SGHNT, CDR2 YYREEE (reference sequence). The CDR3 DNA reads as TGTGCCAGCAGTCACGGGACAGGTTCCTACGAGCAGTACTTC. Its translation: CASSHGTGSYEQYF.

This clone was found once. This chain joins TRBV5-1 and TRBJ2-1; 9 bases fit TRBD2. CDR1 is SGHRS, CDR2 YFSETQ, per germline. The CDR3 spans 16 residues. V was pared by 3 bases and J by 2 bases, with 6 bases of the junction left unmatched. Here the CDR3 reads CASSSIIAGAYNEQFF. The CDR3 DNA is TGCGCCAGCAGCTCTATTATAGCGGGGGCCTACAATGAGCAGTTCTTC.

Only one count was recorded for this clone. This chain connects TRBV18 to TRBJ2-1, with TRBD1 matching over 9 bases. In germline, CDR1 is KGHSH, CDR2 LQKENI. V dropped 4 bases and J dropped 6; count of bases not matched to a gene: 22. CDR3 length equals 20 residues. The CDR3 loop is CASSRAGTGLSEGIPNEQFF. DNA for the CDR3: TGTGCCAGCTCACGGGCAGGGACAGGGCTTTCGGAGGGGATCCCCAATGAGCAGTTCTTC.

The V and J genes are TRBV21-1 and TRBJ1-2. TRBV21-1 is listed as a pseudogene. This CDR3 region has 14 residues. The CDR3, as DNA: TGTGCCAGCAGCAAAGGAGAAGGAGTTTATGGCTACACCTTC. Protein product: CASSKGEGVYGYTF.

The chain couples TRBV4-1 to TRBJ2-7, with 7 positions matching TRBD1. J lost 6 bases, V lost 2 bases, and 4 bases had no gene match. The V gene's germline CDR1 is MGHRA and CDR2 YSYEKL. The CDR3 is 13 residues long. CDR3 nucleotides: TGCGCCAGCAGCCAAACAGGGGTTGGCGAGCAGTACTTC. The encoded protein is CASSQTGVGEQYF.

This chain connects TRBV29-1 to TRBJ2-1, with a tentative D call TRBD2 (7 bases). The CDR3 sequence is 17 residues long. In germline, CDR1 is SQVTM, CDR2 ANQGSEA. Trimming removed 5 bases at V and 0 bases at J, with 20 bases between. The CDR3 spells CSVWFRRGASSYNEQFF. The CDR3 region has the DNA TGCAGCGTTTGGTTTCGACGGGGGGCAAGCTCCTACAATGAGCAGTTCTTC.

This clone was observed a single time. The junction and the germline gene differ at one end; a read error may be behind it. V gene TRBV19 combines with J gene TRBJ2-2; D is unresolved. This CDR3 is built from 12 residues. From germline, CDR1 is LNHDA and CDR2 SQIVND (reference sequence). The CDR3 bases are TGTGCCAGTTATGAGAACCCCGGGGAGCTGTTTTTT. As protein: CASYENPGELFF.

This chain connects TRBV5-6 to TRBJ2-7; 7 bases align to TRBD1. From germline, CDR1 is SGHDT and CDR2 YYEEEE. With V trimmed by 4 bases and J by 1 base, 5 bases remained unmatched. CDR3 length: 14 amino acids. The CDR3 loop is CASSPDRISYEQYF. CDR3 nucleotide sequence: TGTGCCAGCAGCCCGGACAGGATATCCTACGAGCAGTACTTC.

The chain recombines TRBV27 with TRBJ2-1, with D possibly TRBD1 on 6 matching bases. The CDR3 loop spans 14 amino acids. V lost 7 bases to trimming and J lost 1 base, with 11 bases between them. Germline V CDR1 and CDR2: MNHEY, SMNVEV (reference sequence). Here the CDR3 reads CASNGQYSYNEQFF. DNA of the CDR3: TGTGCCAGCAACGGACAGTATTCCTACAATGAGCAGTTCTTC.

In regard to this clone: The sample holds other DNA sequences that translate to the same CDR3. The gene calls are TRBV29-1 and TRBJ1-1; 9 bases are a match to TRBD1. The CDR3 is 15 residues long. Germline trimming cut 3 bases from V and 4 bases from J; bases unmatched to any gene: 9. Germline V gives CDR1 SQVTM, CDR2 ANQGSEA. CDR3 amino acids: CSVETNRGLATEAFF. The DNA of the CDR3 is TGCAGCGTTGAGACGAACAGGGGGCTAGCCACTGAAGCTTTCTTT.

The chain employs TRBV14 and TRBJ2-1; possibly TRBD1 for D (5 bases). The CDR3 extends over 15 amino acids. Germline V gene sequence: CDR1 SGHDN, CDR2 FVKESK. The V end was cut by 3 bases, the J end by 2 bases, with 11 bases between. Here the CDR3 DNA reads TGTGCCAGCAGCCAGCAGGGAACCCCCTACAATGAGCAGTTCTTC. This sequence encodes CASSQQGTPYNEQFF.

The chain has TRBV2 and TRBJ1-1, with unresolved D. Germline V gene data show CDR1 as SNHLY and CDR2 as FYNNEI. Trimming took off 4 bases at V and 7 bases at J, with 10 bases between the two ends. CDR3 length equals 12 residues. CDR3 residues: CASSVSGREAFF. Here the CDR3 DNA reads TGTGCCAGCAGTGTAAGCGGACGTGAAGCTTTCTTT.

The V and J genes are TRBV9 and TRBJ2-5; 7 bases align to TRBD2. Per the germline V gene, CDR1 is SGDLS and CDR2 is YYNGEE. J gave up 0 bases and V 3 bases, and 5 bases lay outside the gene matches. This CDR3 comprises 15 residues. In DNA, the CDR3 is TGTGCCAGCAGCGACCTCGCGGGAGACCAAGAGACCCAGTACTTC. Encoded protein: CASSDLAGDQETQYF.

The chain uses TRBV7-9 and TRBJ2-1; 8 positions match TRBD1. The CDR3 is 15 amino acids. V trimming: 5 bases; J trimming: 2 bases; junction bases outside the gene matches: 5. In germline, CDR1 is SEHNR, CDR2 FQNEAQ (reference sequence). The DNA of the CDR3 is TGTGCCAGCAGCACGTCGGACAGGGCCTACAATGAGCAGTTCTTC. This codes for CASSTSDRAYNEQFF.

The chain has TRBV6-4 and TRBJ2-2; D is unresolved. The CDR3 is 14 amino acids. V shed 8 bases and J shed 0 bases, with 10 bases lying between them. Germline V lookup: CDR1 MRHNA, CDR2 SNTAGT. The CDR3 coding sequence is TGTGCCAGCTTAGCCGACTCGAACACCGGGGAGCTGTTTTTT. It codes for CASLADSNTGELFF.

The chain joins TRBV6-5 to TRBJ2-5; D is possibly TRBD1 (5 bases). The CDR3 sequence is 13 residues long. Germline loops: CDR1 MNHEY, CDR2 SVGAGI. V lost 4 bases, J lost 1 base, and 7 bases lay in between. In DNA, the CDR3 is TGTGCCAGCAGTTCGGACATCCAAGAGACCCAGTACTTC. Protein product: CASSSDIQETQYF.

The chain links TRBV27 to TRBJ2-7; no firm D call. V was trimmed by 3 bases and J by 2 bases, leaving 14 bases between them. Germline assignment: CDR1 MNHEY and CDR2 SMNVEV (reference sequence). The CDR3 is made up of 15 amino acids. DNA for the CDR3: TGTGCCAGCAGTTTGGCCAAGATTCCCGCCTACGAGCAGTACTTC. Amino acids: CASSLAKIPAYEQYF.

This chain connects TRBV10-3 to TRBJ1-1, with D possibly being TRBD1 (5 bases). The CDR3 covers 13 residues. The V gene lost 10 bases and the J gene lost 4 bases, with 16 bases spanning the gap. CDR1 is ENHRY, CDR2 SYGVKD, per germline. The CDR3 here is CATSQGALTEAFF. The CDR3 region has the DNA TGTGCCACCTCTCAAGGGGCCCTCACTGAAGCTTTCTTT.

This chain uses TRBV5-4 with TRBJ1-2, with 10 bases that match TRBD1. CDR3 length equals 16 residues. V lost 3 bases and J lost 3; bases outside the gene matches: 8. Germline V lookup: CDR1 SGHNT, CDR2 YYREEE (reference sequence). CDR3 bases: TGTGCCAGCAGCTCGGACAGGGGGGCCCATTACTATGGCTACACCTTC. Translating it yields CASSSDRGAHYYGYTF. Using reference TRBV5-4 and TRBJ1-2 for the parts outside the CDR3, the full variable domain is ETGVTQSPTHLIKTRGQQVTLRCSSQSGHNTVSWYQQALGQGPQFIFQYYREEENGRGNFPPRFSGLQFPNYSSELNVNALELDDSALYLCASSSDRGAHYYGYTFGSGTRLTVV.

The V and J genes are TRBV6-1 and TRBJ2-1; D is perhaps TRBD2 (5 bases). V dropped 6 bases and J dropped 7 bases, with 10 bases sitting between them. CDR3 length equals 12 residues. Germline CDR1 reads MNHNS; CDR2 reads SASEGT. CDR3 loop: CASSRRENEQFF. For the CDR3, the DNA is TGTGCCAGCAGCCGCCGGGAAAATGAGCAGTTCTTC.